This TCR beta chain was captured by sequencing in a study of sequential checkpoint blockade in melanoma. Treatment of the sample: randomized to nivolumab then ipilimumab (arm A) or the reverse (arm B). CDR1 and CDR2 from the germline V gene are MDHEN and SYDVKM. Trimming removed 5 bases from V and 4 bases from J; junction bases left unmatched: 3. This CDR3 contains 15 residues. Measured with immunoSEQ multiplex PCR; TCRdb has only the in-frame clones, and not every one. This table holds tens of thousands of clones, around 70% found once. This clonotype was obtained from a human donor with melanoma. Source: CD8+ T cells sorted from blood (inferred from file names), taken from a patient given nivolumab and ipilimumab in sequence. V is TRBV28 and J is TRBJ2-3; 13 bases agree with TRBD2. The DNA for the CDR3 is TGTGCCAGCAGTAGACTAGCGGGGGGCGCAGATACGCAGTATTTT. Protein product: CASSRLAGGADTQYF.